This T cell receptor (beta chain) was found in a study of T-cell memory formation after mild COVID-19. A note on this clonotype: The antigen remains unidentified.

Sample barcodes and UMIs were carried by the TCR alpha and TCR beta cDNA libraries that 5'RACE generated with constant-segment primers. TCRdb re-called the 5' RACE reads through MiXCR, storing one row per CDR3 protein. Of 300,000 or so distinct CDR3 sequences in the sample, more than 15% were seen once. General study findings and limits: Pre-infection memory harbored some responding clones, suggesting cross-reactive memory joined. Contracting clones localized mainly to CM and EM when CD4+ and mainly to EMRA when CD8+. Later expanders leaned CD4+, whereas clones that contracted between day 15 and 85 were balanced CD4/CD8.

Material for sequencing was PBMCs or a T cell subset sorted from them (not recorded which). The receptor's source is a man younger than 35 who had mild COVID-19 (a few samples of this study predate the infection). Cell type and time point are not known.

The CDR3: CASSSPTSGPNNEQFF. CDR3 DNA: TGTGCCAGCAGCTCCCCGACTAGCGGTCCAAACAATGAGCAGTTCTTC. The V call is TRBV7-9, the J call TRBJ2-1; the match to TRBD2 covers 9 bases. This CDR3 is 16 amino acids long. Germline CDR1 SEHNR, CDR2 FQNEAQ (reference sequence). V lost 4 bases to trimming and J lost 5 bases; unmatched junction nucleotides: 9.